This TCR beta chain derives from a study of T-cell memory formation after mild COVID-19. Notes on the study in general: Clones contracting across day 15 to 85 had a balanced CD4/CD8 profile; later expanding clones leaned CD4+.

Turning to this clonotype: No antigen is known for it.

TCRdb passed the 5' RACE reads through MiXCR, listing each CDR3 protein once. The sample consists of 350,000 or so distinct CDR3 sequences, 13% of them appearing once. Sequenced material: PBMCs or a T cell subset sorted from them (not recorded which). The TCR sequence derives from a man in his late teens or twenties who had mild COVID-19 (a few samples of this study predate the infection). Cell type and time point are not known.

Here the CDR3 reads CASRGFRDGTQETQYF. In DNA form, the CDR3 reads TGTGCCAGCAGAGGATTTAGGGACGGAACTCAAGAGACCCAGTACTTC. The genes are TRBV6-5 and TRBJ2-5; TRBD1 or TRBD2 may be the D gene (5 bases each). Trimming left V 6 bases short and J 2 bases short, with 19 bases between. The CDR3 extends over 16 amino acids. Germline V lookup: CDR1 MNHEY, CDR2 SVGAGI.